The clone carrying this T cell receptor (beta chain) was detected ten times or more. No antigen is known for it. This specimen belongs to a study of human T cells and chemical hapten exposure. TCRdb re-called the RACE reads through MiXCR, storing one row per CDR3 protein. Among fewer than 40,000 distinct CDR3 sequences, about an eighth were seen once, and the ten largest hold 2% to 2.5%. Study-wide findings and caveats: The study found expanded TCRs formed significantly more large CDR3 similarity clusters than controls.

The time point: patch test 3, about 24 weeks after DPC sensitization. Treatment defined: therapeutic diphenylcyclopropenone sensitization with weekly scalp DPC. Unseparated into fractions, whole blood served as the source from which total RNA was extracted. Every patch test was put on after a blood sample was taken. The CDR3 consists of 14 residues. Germline V CDR1 and CDR2: MNHEY, SMNVEV (reference sequence). V lost 3 bases to trimming and J lost 0 bases, with 6 bases between them. The receptor's source is a woman aged 40 to 55 with alopecia areata. Some clones in this sample may be carry-over from other donors' samples. The starting material was whole blood, obtained in connection with sensitization to the hapten diphenylcyclopropenone (DPC). V is TRBV27 and J is TRBJ1-3; D is undetermined. In DNA form, the CDR3 reads TGTGCCAGCAGTTTTCGGGTCTCTGGAAACACCATATATTTT. Protein: CASSFRVSGNTIYF.